The 3 T cell receptor beta chains given below trace back to one sample, sequenced in a study of identical twins. TCRdb re-analysed the 5' RACE reads in MiXCR, keeping a single row per CDR3 protein. Of around 670,000 distinct CDR3 sequences in the sample, 6.1% were seen once. Sequencing used naive T cells sorted from blood. These receptors originate from a man between 18 and 35 years old in good health.

In DNA form, the CDR3 reads TGTGCCAGCGGCCGACTTAGCGGGAGTAATAGGGATGAGCAGTTCTTC. Residues: CASGRLSGSNRDEQFF. This sequence joins TRBV7-9 and TRBJ2-1, with 9 positions matching TRBD2. The CDR3 totals 16 residues. The junction had 16 bases not matched to a gene; V was cut back by 8 bases and J by 8 bases. The germline V gene encodes CDR1 SEHNR and CDR2 FQNEAQ (reference sequence).

This clonotype was seen repeatedly, ten times or more. CDR3 amino acids: CASSVDGDRVYNEQFF. CDR3 DNA sequence: TGTGCCAGCAGCGTAGATGGGGACAGGGTCTACAATGAGCAGTTCTTC. The V and J genes are TRBV9 and TRBJ2-1, with 9 bases that match TRBD1. CDR1 is SGDLS, CDR2 YYNGEE, per germline. The V and J ends lost 0 bases and 3 bases, in that order; junction bases with no gene match: 4. CDR3 size: 16 residues.

Points on this clonotype: With a much larger clone just one base away, this may be a read error. The chain is built from TRBV6-1 and TRBJ2-5, with a weak D call TRBD1 (5 bases). The CDR3 is made up of 14 amino acids. Germline V CDR1 and CDR2: MNHNS, SASEGT. The CDR3 reads CVSSPRVSGETQYF. The CDR3 DNA reads as TGTGTCAGCAGTCCCAGGGTTTCGGGAGAGACCCAGTACTTC.